One TCR beta chain is described in this entry. Its specificity is not known. This sample stems from a study of long-term antiretroviral therapy in people with HIV. Findings and limits, study-wide: Blood draws took place between about 2003 and 2017 and possibly involved older ART regimens.

Runs used v3.0 of the immunoSEQ assay and were done at survey level. Clones were read by immunoSEQ multiplex PCR, and TCRdb kept only the in-frame ones, dropping some. Of about 17,000 clones in the sample, 91% were seen once. V was pared by 0 bases and J by 8 bases, with 12 bases between. Germline V gives CDR1 SGDLS, CDR2 YYNGEE. This CDR3 has 14 residues. The sequence was collected from a man between 60 and 75 years old with HIV. Sequencing used unsorted PBMCs, obtained 0.3 years after starting antiretroviral therapy. The chain is built from TRBV9 and TRBJ2-1, with D perhaps matching TRBD2 (5 bases). Here the CDR3 reads CASSVAQPRDEQFF. Here the CDR3 DNA reads TGTGCCAGCAGCGTAGCCCAACCGAGGGATGAGCAGTTCTTC.